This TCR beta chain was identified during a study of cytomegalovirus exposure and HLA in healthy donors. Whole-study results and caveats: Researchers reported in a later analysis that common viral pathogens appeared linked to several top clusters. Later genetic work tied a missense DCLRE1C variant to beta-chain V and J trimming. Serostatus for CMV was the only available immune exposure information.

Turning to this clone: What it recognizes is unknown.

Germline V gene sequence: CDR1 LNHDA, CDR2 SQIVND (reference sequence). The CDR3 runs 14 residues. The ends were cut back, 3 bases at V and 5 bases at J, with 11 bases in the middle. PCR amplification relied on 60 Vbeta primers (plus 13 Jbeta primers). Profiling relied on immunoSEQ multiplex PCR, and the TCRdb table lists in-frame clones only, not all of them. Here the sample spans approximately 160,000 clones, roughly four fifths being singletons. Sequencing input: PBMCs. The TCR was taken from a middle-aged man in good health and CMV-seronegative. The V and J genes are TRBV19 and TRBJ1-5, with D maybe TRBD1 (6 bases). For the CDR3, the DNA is TGTGCCAGTAGTATTGTGGGGGCCTATCAGCCCCAGCATTTT. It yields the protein CASSIVGAYQPQHF.